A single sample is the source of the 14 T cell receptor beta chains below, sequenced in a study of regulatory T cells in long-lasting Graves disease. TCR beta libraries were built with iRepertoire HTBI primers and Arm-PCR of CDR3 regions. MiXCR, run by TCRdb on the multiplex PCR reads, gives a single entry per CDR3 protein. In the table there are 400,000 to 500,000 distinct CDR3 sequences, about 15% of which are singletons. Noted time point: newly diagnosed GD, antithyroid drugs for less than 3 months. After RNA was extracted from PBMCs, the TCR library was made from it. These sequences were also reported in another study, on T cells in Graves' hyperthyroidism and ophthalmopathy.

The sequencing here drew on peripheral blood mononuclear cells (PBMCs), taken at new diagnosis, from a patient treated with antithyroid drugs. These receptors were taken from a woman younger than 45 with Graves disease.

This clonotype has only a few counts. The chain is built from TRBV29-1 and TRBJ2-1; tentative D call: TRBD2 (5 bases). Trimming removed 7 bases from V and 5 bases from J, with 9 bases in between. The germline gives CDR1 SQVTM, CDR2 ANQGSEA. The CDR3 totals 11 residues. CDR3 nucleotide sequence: TGCAGCGCGGGGTTTCACAATGAGCAGTTCTTC. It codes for CSAGFHNEQFF.

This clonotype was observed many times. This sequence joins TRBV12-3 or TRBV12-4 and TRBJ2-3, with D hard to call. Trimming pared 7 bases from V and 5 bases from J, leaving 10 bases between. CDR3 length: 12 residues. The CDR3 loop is CASTPLRDTQYF. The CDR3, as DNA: TGTGCCAGCACCCCTCTCCGAGATACGCAGTATTTT.

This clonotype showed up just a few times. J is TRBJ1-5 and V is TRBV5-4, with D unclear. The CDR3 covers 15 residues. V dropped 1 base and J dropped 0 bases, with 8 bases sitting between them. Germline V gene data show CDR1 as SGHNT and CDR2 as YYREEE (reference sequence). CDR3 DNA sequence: TGTGCCAGCAGCTTGTTCGGCCTTAGCAATCAGCCCCAGCATTTT. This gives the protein CASSLFGLSNQPQHF.

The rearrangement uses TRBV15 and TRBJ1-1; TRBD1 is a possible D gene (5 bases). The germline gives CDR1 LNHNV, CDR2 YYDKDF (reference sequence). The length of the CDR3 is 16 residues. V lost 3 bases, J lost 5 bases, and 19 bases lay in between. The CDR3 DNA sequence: TGTGCCACCAGCAGGGAGGGGTCGGGGGTTCGGACTGAAGCTTTCTTT. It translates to CATSREGSGVRTEAFF.

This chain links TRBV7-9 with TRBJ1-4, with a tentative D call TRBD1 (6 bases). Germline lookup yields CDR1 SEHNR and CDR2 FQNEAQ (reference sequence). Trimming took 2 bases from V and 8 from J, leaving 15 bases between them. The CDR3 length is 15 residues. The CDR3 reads CASSLQGNHGEKLFF. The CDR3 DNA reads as TGTGCCAGCAGCTTACAGGGGAACCATGGGGAAAAACTGTTTTTT. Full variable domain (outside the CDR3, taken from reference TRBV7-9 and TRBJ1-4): DTGVSQNPRHKITKRGQNVTFRCDPISEHNRLYWYRQTLGQGPEFLTYFQNEAQLEKSRLLSDRFSAERPKGSFSTLEIQRTEQGDSAMYLCASSLQGNHGEKLFFGSGTQLSVL.

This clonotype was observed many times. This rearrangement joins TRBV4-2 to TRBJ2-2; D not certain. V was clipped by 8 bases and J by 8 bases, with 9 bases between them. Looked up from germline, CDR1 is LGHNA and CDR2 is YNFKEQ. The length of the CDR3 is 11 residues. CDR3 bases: TGTGCCAGCGACGGGCAAGGGGAGCTGTTTTTT. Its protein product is CASDGQGELFF.

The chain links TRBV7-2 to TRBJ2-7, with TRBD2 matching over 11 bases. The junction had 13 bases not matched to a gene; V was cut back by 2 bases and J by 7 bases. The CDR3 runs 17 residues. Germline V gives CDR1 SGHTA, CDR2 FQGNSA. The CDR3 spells CASSLKGLAGSGNEQYF. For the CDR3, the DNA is TGTGCCAGCAGCTTAAAAGGACTAGCGGGCTCGGGCAATGAGCAGTACTTC.

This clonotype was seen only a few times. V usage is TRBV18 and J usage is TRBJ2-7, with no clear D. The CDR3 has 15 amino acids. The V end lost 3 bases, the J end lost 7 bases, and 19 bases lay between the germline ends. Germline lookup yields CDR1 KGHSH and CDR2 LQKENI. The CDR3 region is CASSPKQWVTEEQYF. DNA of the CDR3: TGTGCCAGCTCACCTAAACAGTGGGTCACGGAAGAGCAGTACTTC.

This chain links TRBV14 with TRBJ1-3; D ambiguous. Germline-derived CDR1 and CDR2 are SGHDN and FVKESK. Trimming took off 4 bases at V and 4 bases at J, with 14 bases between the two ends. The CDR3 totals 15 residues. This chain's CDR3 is CASSPLFGVGNTIYF. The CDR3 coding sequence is TGTGCCAGCAGCCCCCTTTTTGGGGTAGGAAACACCATATATTTT. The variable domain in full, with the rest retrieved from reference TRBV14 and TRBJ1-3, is EAGVTQFPSHSVIEKGQTVTLRCDPISGHDNLYWYRRVMGKEIKFLLHFVKESKQDESGMPNNRFLAERTGGTYSTLKVQPAELEDSGVYFCASSPLFGVGNTIYFGEGSWLTVV.

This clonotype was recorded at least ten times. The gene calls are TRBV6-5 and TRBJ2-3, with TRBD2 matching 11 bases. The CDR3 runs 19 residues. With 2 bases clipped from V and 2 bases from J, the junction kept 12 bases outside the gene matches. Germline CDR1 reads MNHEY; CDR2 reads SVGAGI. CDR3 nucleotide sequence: TGTGCCAGCAGTTACGGAGCTAGCGGGAGGCCCCGACTCACAGATACGCAGTATTTT. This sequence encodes CASSYGASGRPRLTDTQYF.

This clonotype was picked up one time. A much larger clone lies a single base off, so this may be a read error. The CDR3 sequence is CASSPSGLAYNEQYF. The CDR3 nucleotides are TGTGCCAGCAGCCCCTCGGGACTAGCATACAATGAGCAGTACTTC. The chain is built from TRBV3-1 and TRBJ2-7; 9 bases line up with TRBD2. Germline V gene data show CDR1 as LGHDT and CDR2 as YNNKEL (reference sequence). The CDR3 spans 15 residues. After removal of 4 bases from V and 7 bases from J, the junction contained 11 bases not matched to a gene.

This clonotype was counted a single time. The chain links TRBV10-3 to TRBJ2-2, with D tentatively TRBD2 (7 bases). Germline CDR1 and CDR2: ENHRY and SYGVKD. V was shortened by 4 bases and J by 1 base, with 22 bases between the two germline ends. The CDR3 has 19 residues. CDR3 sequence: CAISGSVGAGALNTGELFF. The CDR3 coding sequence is TGTGCCATCAGTGGGTCTGTTGGCGCGGGGGCTTTGAACACCGGGGAGCTGTTTTTT.

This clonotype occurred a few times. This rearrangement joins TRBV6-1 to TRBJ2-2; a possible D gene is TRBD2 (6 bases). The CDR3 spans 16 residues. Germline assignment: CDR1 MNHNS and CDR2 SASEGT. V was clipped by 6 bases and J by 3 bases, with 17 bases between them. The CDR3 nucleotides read TGTGCCAGCAGAACCGCACTGGGGGGTCACACCGGGGAGCTGTTTTTT. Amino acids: CASRTALGGHTGELFF.

CDR3 coding DNA: TGTGCCAGTAGTATGAGGGCCACGGGAGGTATAACACTCAATGAGCAGTTCTTC. Its translation: CASSMRATGGITLNEQFF. The V call is TRBV19, the J call TRBJ2-1; 7 bases agree with TRBD2. The CDR3 is 18 amino acids. V trimming: 3 bases; J trimming: 6 bases; junction bases outside the gene matches: 17. Germline V gene data show CDR1 as LNHDA and CDR2 as SQIVND (reference sequence).